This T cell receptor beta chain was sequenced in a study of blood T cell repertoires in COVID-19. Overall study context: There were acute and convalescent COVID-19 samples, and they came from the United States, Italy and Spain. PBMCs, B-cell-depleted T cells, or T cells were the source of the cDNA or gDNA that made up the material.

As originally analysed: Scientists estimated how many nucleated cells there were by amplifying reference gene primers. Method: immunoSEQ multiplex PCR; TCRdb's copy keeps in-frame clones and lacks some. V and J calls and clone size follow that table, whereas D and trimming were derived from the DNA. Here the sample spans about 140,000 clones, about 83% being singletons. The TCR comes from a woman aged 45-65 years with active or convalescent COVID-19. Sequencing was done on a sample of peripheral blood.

The CDR3 DNA is TGTGCCAGCAGCCAAGACGGGAGTCTCCCCGGGGAGCTGTTTTTT. This codes for CASSQDGSLPGELFF. This chain links TRBV3-1 (or the pseudogene TRBV3-2) with TRBJ2-2, with D perhaps TRBD2 (6 bases). The CDR3 has 15 amino acids. CDR1 is LGHDT and CDR2 is YNNKEL in the germline V gene (reference sequence). The germline V and J ends were trimmed by 0 bases and 6 bases, with 11 bases remaining between them.